This T cell receptor (beta chain) was sequenced for a study of T cell repertoires in cytomegalovirus infection. As for the study in general: From public TCR beta signatures came an indication of both CMV infection and matching HLA type.

In germline, CDR1 is SEHNR, CDR2 FQNEAQ (reference sequence). CDR3 size: 13 residues. Trimming pared 5 bases from V and 1 base from J, leaving 8 bases between. TCRdb re-derived calls from the reads in MiXCR, one entry per CDR3 protein. The sample shows approximately 200,000 distinct CDR3 sequences, about 30% of them seen only once. On this clonotype: Antigen specificity is unknown.

Study conclusions and caveats: What dominated the ex vivo response were HLA-C-restricted CMV-specific TCR beta clonotypes. Accumulated public TCR beta family frequency recognized individuals carrying CMV together with the relevant HLA.

The chain links TRBV7-9 to TRBJ1-1; no clear D gene. The sequence was obtained from a human donor in good health (CMV status not recorded). Some clones in this sample may be carry-over from other donors' samples. The specimen sequenced was PBMCs. CDR3 in DNA: TGTGCCAGCAGCCAAAAGGGGAACACTGAAGCTTTCTTT. Translated: CASSQKGNTEAFF.